The rows below give T cell receptor beta chains drawn from one sample of a study of blood T cell repertoires in COVID-19. Sequencing was performed with immunoSEQ multiplex PCR; in TCRdb, only in-frame clones are kept and a portion is missing. The table records around 200,000 clones, 75% to 90% of them present only once. Sequenced material: peripheral blood. The receptors were gathered from a woman in her 40s with acute or convalescent COVID-19. The CDR3 runs from the conserved cysteine through the conserved F or W. The order of the fields is D gene, clone size, J gene, V gene, CDR3 protein, CDR3 DNA. The D gene is left open where the match is weak. For some rows the clone size is stated as once, few or many, or as a class when expanded; others skip it.

TRBD2 few TRBJ2-1 TRBV5-4 CASSLVAGAYNEQFF TGTGCCAGCAGCTTGGTAGCGGGAGCCTACAATGAGCAGTTCTTC
TRBD1 few TRBJ2-7 TRBV4-2 CASSQGTRQGSYEQYF TGTGCCAGCAGCCAAGGAACTAGACAGGGCTCCTACGAGCAGTACTTC
. . TRBJ1-1 TRBV3-1/TRBV3-2 CASSQTRHPNTEAFF TGTGCCAGCAGCCAAACTAGACACCCGAACACTGAAGCTTTCTTT
TRBD1 . TRBJ1-2 TRBV19 CASSIRIGQGTYGYTF TGTGCCAGTAGTATACGAATTGGACAGGGTACCTATGGCTACACCTTC
TRBD1 . TRBJ1-4 TRBV18 CASSGEGAEKLFF TGTGCCAGCTCAGGAGAGGGGGCAGAAAAACTGTTTTTT
. . TRBJ1-2 TRBV5-6 CASSPVPLANYGYTF TGTGCCAGCAGCCCGGTTCCCTTAGCTAACTATGGCTACACCTTC
. . TRBJ2-1 TRBV11-2 CASSLQTGIYNEQFF TGTGCCAGCAGCTTACAAACCGGGATTTACAATGAGCAGTTCTTC
TRBD1 . TRBJ2-7 TRBV28 CASSLMVSGGLHEQYF TGTGCCAGCAGTTTAATGGTGTCAGGGGGCCTCCACGAGCAGTACTTC
TRBD1 once TRBJ1-5 TRBV27 CASSSGTGGIQPQHF TGTGCCAGCAGTTCCGGGACAGGAGGGATTCAGCCCCAGCATTTT
. . TRBJ1-1 TRBV6-1 CASSARLGGLNTEAFF TGTGCCAGCAGTGCTCGACTGGGGGGGTTGAACACTGAAGCTTTCTTT
TRBD2 . TRBJ2-1 TRBV10-1 CASSQLAGVGNEQFF TGCGCCAGCAGTCAACTAGCGGGAGTAGGGAATGAGCAGTTCTTC
. . TRBJ2-1 TRBV13 CASSPAESGANEQFF TGTGCCAGCAGCCCAGCGGAGAGTGGAGCCAATGAGCAGTTCTTC
TRBD1 . TRBJ1-3 TRBV2 CASSENLQGAQFSGNTIYF TGTGCCAGCAGTGAAAACCTACAGGGGGCCCAGTTCTCTGGAAACACCATATATTTT
. . TRBJ1-6 TRBV11-2 CASSLDTGHFNSPLHF TGTGCCAGCAGCTTAGATACCGGACATTTTAATTCACCCCTCCACTTT
TRBD2 . TRBJ2-3 TRBV7-2 CASSFLSSGGRGDTQYF TGTGCCAGCAGCTTCCTTTCTAGCGGGGGGCGTGGAGATACGCAGTATTTT
. . TRBJ2-3 TRBV5-4 CASSLGSGNTDTQYF TGTGCCAGCAGCCTCGGGAGCGGTAACACAGATACGCAGTATTTT
. . TRBJ1-5 TRBV28 CATTGVGQPQHF TGTGCCACCACGGGGGTCGGCCAGCCCCAGCATTTT
. . TRBJ1-1 TRBV4-2 CASSQAKIEAFF TGTGCCAGCAGCCAAGCTAAAATTGAAGCTTTCTTT
. . TRBJ1-2 TRBV28 CASSLSGIGGNGYTF TGTGCCAGCAGTTTATCGGGGATCGGGGGGAATGGCTACACCTTC
. . TRBJ1-3 TRBV5-5 CASSLGSSSSGNTIYF TGTGCCAGCAGCTTGGGTAGTTCGAGCTCTGGAAACACCATATATTTT
TRBD1 . TRBJ1-2 TRBV7-8 CASSLGTGIGYTF TGTGCCAGCAGCTTGGGGACAGGGATCGGCTACACCTTC
. . TRBJ1-6 TRBV19 CASRWGRGNSPLHF TGTGCCAGTAGGTGGGGCAGAGGTAATTCACCCCTCCACTTT
. once TRBJ2-7 TRBV11-2 CASSFVGGSSYEQYF TGTGCCAGCAGCTTCGTGGGGGGAAGCTCCTACGAGCAGTACTTC
. many TRBJ2-3 TRBV10-3 CAISGLNTDTQYF TGTGCCATCAGTGGGCTTAACACAGATACGCAGTATTTT
TRBD1 . TRBJ1-1 TRBV2 CASSEGQGYTEAFF TGTGCCAGCAGTGAAGGACAGGGGTACACTGAAGCTTTCTTT
TRBD1 . TRBJ1-6 TRBV2 CATKGDSSYNSPLHF TGTGCCACCAAAGGGGACAGCTCCTATAATTCACCCCTCCACTTT
. . TRBJ2-1 TRBV28 CATSLQGNEQFF TGTGCCACCTCCCTACAGGGTAATGAGCAGTTCTTC